This TCR beta chain originates from a study of neurological immune-mediated disorders. This clonotype was detected many times. One entry per CDR3 protein, called by TCRdb with MiXCR from the 5' RACE reads. The data contain roughly 62,000 distinct CDR3 sequences, about 2.5% of them singletons. The CDR3 is made up of 15 amino acids. The junction had 3 bases not matched to a gene; V was cut back by 1 base and J by 3 bases. Germline lookup yields CDR1 SGHRS and CDR2 YFSETQ. The sequenced material came from PBMCs. The origin of this receptor is a man in his forties or fifties with multiple sclerosis. The chain joins TRBV5-1 to TRBJ2-3; 9 positions match TRBD2. CDR3 protein: CASSLNSGGTDTQYF. The CDR3 coding sequence is TGCGCCAGCAGCTTGAATAGCGGGGGTACAGATACGCAGTATTTT.